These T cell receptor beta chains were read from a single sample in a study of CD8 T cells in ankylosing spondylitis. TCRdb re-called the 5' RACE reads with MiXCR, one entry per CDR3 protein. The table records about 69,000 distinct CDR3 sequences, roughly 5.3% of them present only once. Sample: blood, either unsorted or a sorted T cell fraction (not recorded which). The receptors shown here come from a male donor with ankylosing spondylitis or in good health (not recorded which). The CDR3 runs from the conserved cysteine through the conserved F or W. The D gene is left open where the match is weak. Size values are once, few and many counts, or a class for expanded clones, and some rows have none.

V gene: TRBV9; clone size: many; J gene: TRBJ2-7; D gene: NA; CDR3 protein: CASSVAFRQHRSYEQYF; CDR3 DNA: TGTGCCAGCAGCGTAGCCTTTAGACAGCACCGCTCCTACGAGCAGTACTTC
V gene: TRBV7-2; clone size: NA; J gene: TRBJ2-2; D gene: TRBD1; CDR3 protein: CASRQRQGGTGELFF; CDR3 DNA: TGTGCCAGCAGACAGAGACAGGGTGGAACCGGGGAGCTGTTTTTT
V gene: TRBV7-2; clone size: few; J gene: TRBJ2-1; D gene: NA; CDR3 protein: CASSLGAWGEQFF; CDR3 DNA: TGTGCCAGCAGCTTAGGAGCGTGGGGTGAGCAGTTCTTC
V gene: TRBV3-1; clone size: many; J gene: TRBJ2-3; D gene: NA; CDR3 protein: CASSDYRERTTITQYF; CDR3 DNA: TGTGCCAGCAGCGACTACCGGGAACGGACTACGATAACGCAGTATTTT
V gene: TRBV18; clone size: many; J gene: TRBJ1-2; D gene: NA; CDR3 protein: CASSPRREKVTGGGYTF; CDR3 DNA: TGTGCCAGCTCACCTCGACGGGAGAAAGTCACGGGGGGTGGCTACACCTTC
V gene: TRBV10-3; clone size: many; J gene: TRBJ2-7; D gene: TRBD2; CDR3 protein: CAISDSSGYEQYF; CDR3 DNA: TGTGCCATCAGTGACTCTAGCGGGTACGAGCAGTACTTC
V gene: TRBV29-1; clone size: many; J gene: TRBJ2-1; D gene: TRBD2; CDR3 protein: CSDERGGWNEQFF; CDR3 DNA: TGCAGCGATGAGCGGGGGGGCTGGAATGAGCAGTTCTTC
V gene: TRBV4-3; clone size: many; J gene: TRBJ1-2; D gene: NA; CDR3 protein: CASSQRMSEIYGYTF; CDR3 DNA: TGCGCCAGCAGCCAAAGAATGTCAGAAATCTATGGCTACACCTTC
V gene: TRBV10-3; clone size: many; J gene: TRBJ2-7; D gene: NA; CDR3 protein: CAISEIGEQYF; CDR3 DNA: TGTGCCATCAGTGAGATCGGCGAGCAGTACTTC
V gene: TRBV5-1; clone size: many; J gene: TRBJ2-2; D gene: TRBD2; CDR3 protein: CASSGLAGATNTGELFF; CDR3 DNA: TGCGCCAGCAGCGGCCTAGCGGGGGCTACGAACACCGGGGAGCTGTTTTTT
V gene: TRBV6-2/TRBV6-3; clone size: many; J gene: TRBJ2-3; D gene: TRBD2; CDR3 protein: CASRISGGADTQYF; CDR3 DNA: TGTGCCAGCAGGATTAGCGGGGGGGCAGATACGCAGTATTTT
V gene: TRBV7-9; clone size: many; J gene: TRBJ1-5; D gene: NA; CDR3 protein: CASSRGSNQPQHF; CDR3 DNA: TGTGCCAGCAGCCGAGGAAGCAATCAGCCCCAGCATTTT
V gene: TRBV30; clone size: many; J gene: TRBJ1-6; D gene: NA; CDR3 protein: CAWTGSSYNSPLHF; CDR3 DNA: TGTGCCTGGACAGGGAGCTCCTATAATTCACCCCTCCACTTT
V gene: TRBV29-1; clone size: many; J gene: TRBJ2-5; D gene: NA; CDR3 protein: CSVEDQGGETQYF; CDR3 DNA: TGCAGCGTTGAAGATCAAGGGGGGGAGACCCAGTACTTC
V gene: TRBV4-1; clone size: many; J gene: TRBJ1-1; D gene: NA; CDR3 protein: CASSQVGQLITEAFF; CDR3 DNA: TGCGCCAGCAGCCAAGTAGGGCAGCTGATAACTGAAGCTTTCTTT
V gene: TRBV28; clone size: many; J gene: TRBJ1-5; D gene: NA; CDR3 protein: CASRGGVDQPQHF; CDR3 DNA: TGTGCCAGCAGGGGGGGAGTCGATCAGCCCCAGCATTTT
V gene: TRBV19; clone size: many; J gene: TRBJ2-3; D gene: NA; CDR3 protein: CASSVGVTDTQYF; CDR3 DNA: TGTGCCAGTAGCGTGGGGGTTACAGATACGCAGTATTTT
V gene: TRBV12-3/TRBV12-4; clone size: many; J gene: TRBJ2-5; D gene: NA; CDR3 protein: CASSPTDYQETQYF; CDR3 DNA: TGTGCCAGCAGCCCGACAGACTACCAAGAGACCCAGTACTTC
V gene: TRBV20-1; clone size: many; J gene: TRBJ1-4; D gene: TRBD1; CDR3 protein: CSARGRGGGLGEKLFF; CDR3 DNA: TGCAGTGCCAGAGGCCGAGGGGGCGGTTTGGGGGAAAAACTGTTTTTT
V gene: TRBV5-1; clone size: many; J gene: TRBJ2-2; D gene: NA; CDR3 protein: CASSLGQVNTGELFF; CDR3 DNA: TGCGCCAGCAGCTTGGGGCAGGTGAACACCGGGGAGCTGTTTTTT
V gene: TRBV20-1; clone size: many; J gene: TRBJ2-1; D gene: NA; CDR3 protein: CSARDLGTGGGDEQFF; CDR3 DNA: TGCAGTGCTAGAGATCTTGGGACCGGAGGGGGCGATGAGCAGTTCTTC
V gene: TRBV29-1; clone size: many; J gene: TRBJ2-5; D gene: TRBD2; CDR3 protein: CSVEPPGLGTETQYF; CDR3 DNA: TGCAGCGTTGAGCCTCCGGGACTAGGGACAGAGACCCAGTACTTC
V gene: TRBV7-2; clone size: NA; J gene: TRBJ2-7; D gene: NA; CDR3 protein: CASSLKGRVVYEQYF; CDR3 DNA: TGTGCCAGCAGCTTAAAGGGGCGAGTAGTCTACGAGCAGTACTTC
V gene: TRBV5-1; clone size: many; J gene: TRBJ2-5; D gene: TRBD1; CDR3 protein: CASSSWDRRDQETQYF; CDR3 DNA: TGCGCCAGCAGCTCTTGGGACAGGAGAGACCAAGAGACCCAGTACTTC
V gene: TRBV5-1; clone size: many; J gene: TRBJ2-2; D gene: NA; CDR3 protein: CASKQIPGPNTGELFF; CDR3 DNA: TGCGCCAGCAAACAAATTCCGGGACCCAACACCGGGGAGCTGTTTTTT
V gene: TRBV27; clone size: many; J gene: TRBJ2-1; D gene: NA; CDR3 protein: CASSLSAGHLEQFF; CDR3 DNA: TGTGCCAGCAGTTTATCTGCAGGGCACCTTGAGCAGTTCTTC
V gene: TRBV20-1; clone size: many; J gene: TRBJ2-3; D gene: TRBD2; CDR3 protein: CSARRGGSDTQYF; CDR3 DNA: TGCAGTGCTAGGCGCGGGGGGTCGGATACGCAGTATTTT
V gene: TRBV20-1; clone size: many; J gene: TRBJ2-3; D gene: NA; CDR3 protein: CSAIGTPSDTQYF; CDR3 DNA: TGCAGTGCAATCGGGACCCCCAGCGATACGCAGTATTTT
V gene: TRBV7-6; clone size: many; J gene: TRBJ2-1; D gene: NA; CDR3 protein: CASSLGSYNEQFF; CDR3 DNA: TGTGCCAGCAGCTTAGGCTCCTACAATGAGCAGTTCTTC
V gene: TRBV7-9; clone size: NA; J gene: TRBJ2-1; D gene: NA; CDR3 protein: CASSLGELSYNEQFF; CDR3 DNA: TGTGCCAGCAGCTTGGGGGAACTCTCCTACAATGAGCAGTTCTTC
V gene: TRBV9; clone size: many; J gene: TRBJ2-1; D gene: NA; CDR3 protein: CASSAESVNNEQFF; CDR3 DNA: TGTGCCAGCAGCGCAGAGTCCGTAAACAATGAGCAGTTCTTC
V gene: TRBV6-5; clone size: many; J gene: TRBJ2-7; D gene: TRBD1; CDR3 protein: CASSYPRDRTREQYF; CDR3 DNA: TGTGCCAGCAGTTACCCCCGGGACAGGACGAGAGAGCAGTACTTC
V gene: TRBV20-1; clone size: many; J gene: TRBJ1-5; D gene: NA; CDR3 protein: CSATDSSNQPQHF; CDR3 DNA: TGCAGTGCTACTGACAGTAGCAATCAGCCCCAGCATTTT
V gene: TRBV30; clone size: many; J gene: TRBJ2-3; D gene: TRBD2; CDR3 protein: CAWSRPGLAYTDTQYF; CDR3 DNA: TGTGCCTGGAGTAGGCCGGGACTAGCGTACACAGATACGCAGTATTTT
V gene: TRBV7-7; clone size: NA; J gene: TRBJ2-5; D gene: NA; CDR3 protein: CASSFKGAGETQYF; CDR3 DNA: TGTGCCAGCAGCTTTAAAGGGGCGGGAGAGACCCAGTACTTC
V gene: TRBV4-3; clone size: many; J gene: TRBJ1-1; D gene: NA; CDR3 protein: CASSQDPGQNTEAFF; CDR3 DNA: TGCGCCAGCAGCCAAGATCCGGGCCAGAACACTGAAGCTTTCTTT
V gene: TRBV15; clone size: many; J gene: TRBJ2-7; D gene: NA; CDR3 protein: CATSRDLSPAYEQYF; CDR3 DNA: TGTGCCACCAGCAGAGATCTTTCCCCGGCCTACGAGCAGTACTTC
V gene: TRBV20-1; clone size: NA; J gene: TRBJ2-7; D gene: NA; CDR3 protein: CSSRGHFTGLAILTYEQYF; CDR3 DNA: TGCAGCTCTAGAGGCCACTTTACGGGGCTGGCGATCTTAACCTACGAGCAGTACTTC
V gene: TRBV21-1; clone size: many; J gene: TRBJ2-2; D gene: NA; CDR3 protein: CASSKVAAGELFF; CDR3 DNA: TGTGCCAGCAGCAAAGTCGCAGCCGGGGAGCTGTTTTTT
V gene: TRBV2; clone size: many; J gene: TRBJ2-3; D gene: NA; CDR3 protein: CASSAQHDPDTQYF; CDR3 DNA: TGTGCCAGCAGCGCACAACACGATCCAGATACGCAGTATTTT
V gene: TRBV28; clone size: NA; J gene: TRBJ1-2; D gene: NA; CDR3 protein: CASRLQQGPGYTF; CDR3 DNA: TGTGCCAGCAGACTTCAACAGGGCCCCGGCTACACCTTC
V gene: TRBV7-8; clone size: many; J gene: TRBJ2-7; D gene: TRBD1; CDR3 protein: CASSQTGTGWEQYF; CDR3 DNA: TGTGCCAGCAGCCAGACTGGGACAGGCTGGGAGCAGTACTTC
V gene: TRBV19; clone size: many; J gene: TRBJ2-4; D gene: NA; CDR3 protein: CACLEETQNIQYF; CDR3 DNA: TGTGCCTGCCTGGAAGAAACTCAAAACATTCAGTACTTC
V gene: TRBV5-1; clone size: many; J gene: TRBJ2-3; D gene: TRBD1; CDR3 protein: CASSSGQASTDTQYF; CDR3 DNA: TGCGCCAGCAGCTCGGGACAGGCGAGCACAGATACGCAGTATTTT
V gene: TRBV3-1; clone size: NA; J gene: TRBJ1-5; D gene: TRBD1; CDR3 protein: CASSQVSVVRDRGPNDNQPQHF; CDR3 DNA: TGTGCCAGCAGCCAAGTATCCGTCGTAAGGGACAGGGGACCGAACGACAATCAGCCCCAGCATTTT
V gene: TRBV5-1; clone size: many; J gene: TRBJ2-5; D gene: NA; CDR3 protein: CASSLGPEETQYF; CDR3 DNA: TGCGCCAGCAGCTTGGGTCCGGAAGAGACCCAGTACTTC
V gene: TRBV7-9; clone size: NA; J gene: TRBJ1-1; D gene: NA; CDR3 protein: CASSPVGGTEAFF; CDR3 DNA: TGTGCCAGCAGCCCCGTGGGTGGCACTGAAGCTTTCTTT
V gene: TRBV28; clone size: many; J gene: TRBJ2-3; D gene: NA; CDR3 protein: CASSPPNHLTDTQYF; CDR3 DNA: TGTGCCAGCAGCCCGCCGAACCACCTCACAGATACGCAGTATTTT
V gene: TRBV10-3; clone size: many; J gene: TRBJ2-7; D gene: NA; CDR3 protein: CAISESGRGRDEQYF; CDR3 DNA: TGTGCCATCAGTGAGTCAGGTAGGGGTCGCGACGAGCAGTACTTC
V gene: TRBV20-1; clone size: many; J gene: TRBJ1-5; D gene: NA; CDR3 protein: CSARDPDYSNQPQHF; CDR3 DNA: TGCAGTGCTAGAGATCCGGACTATAGCAATCAGCCCCAGCATTTT
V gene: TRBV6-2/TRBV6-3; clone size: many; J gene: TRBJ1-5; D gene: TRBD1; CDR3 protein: CASSGGTADNQPQHF; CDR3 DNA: TGTGCCAGCAGTGGCGGGACAGCAGACAATCAGCCCCAGCATTTT
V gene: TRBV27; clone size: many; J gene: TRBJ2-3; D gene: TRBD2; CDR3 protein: CASSEGLAVDTQYF; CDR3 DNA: TGTGCCAGCAGTGAGGGACTAGCTGTAGATACGCAGTATTTT
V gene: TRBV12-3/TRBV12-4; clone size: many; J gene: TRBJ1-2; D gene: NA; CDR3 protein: CASSFSTGNYGYTF; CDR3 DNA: TGTGCCAGCAGTTTCAGTACAGGAAACTATGGCTACACCTTC